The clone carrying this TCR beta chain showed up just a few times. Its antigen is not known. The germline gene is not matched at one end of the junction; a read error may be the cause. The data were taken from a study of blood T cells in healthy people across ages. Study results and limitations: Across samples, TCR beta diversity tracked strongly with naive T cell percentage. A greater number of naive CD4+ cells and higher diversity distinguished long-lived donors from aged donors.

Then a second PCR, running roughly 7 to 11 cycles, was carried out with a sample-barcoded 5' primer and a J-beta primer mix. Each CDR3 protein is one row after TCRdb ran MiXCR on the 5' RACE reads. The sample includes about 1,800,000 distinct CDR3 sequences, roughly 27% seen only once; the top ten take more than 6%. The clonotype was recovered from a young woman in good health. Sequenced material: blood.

The CDR3 loop is CTSERVLLGEQFF. The CDR3 coding sequence is TGTACCAGCGAGAGGGTCCTCCTGGGTGAGCAGTTCTTC. The J gene is TRBJ2-1, the V gene TRBV5-5; tentatively, D is TRBD2 (5 bases). The CDR3 is 13 residues long. Per the germline V gene, CDR1 is SGHKS and CDR2 is YYEKEE (reference sequence).